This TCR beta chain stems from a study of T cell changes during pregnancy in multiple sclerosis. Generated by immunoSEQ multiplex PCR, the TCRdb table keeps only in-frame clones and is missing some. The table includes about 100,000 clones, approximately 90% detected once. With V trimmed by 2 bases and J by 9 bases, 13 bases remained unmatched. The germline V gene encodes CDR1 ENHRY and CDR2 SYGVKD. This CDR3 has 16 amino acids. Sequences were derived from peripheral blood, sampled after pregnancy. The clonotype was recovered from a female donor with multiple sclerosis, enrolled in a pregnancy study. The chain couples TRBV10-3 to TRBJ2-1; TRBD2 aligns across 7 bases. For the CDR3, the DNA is TGTGCCATCAGTGAGGGGAGCGGGGCCACGACGATTGAGCAGTTCTTC. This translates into CAISEGSGATTIEQFF.